The 26 T cell receptor beta chains listed next were all sequenced from one sample in a study of blood T cell repertoires in COVID-19. Profiling relied on immunoSEQ multiplex PCR, and the TCRdb table lists in-frame clones only, not all of them. The sample includes 55,000 to 75,000 clones, roughly 77% of them seen just once. Sequenced sample: peripheral blood. Source of these receptors: a woman in her 70s with acute or convalescent COVID-19.

The chain employs TRBV5-4 and TRBJ2-1, with D maybe TRBD2 (7 bases). The germline V gene has CDR1 SGHNT and CDR2 YYREEE (reference sequence). The CDR3 extends over 15 amino acids. Trimming stripped 0 bases from V and 5 bases from J, with 12 bases between. The CDR3: CASSLAGRGNNEQFF. Written as DNA, the CDR3 is TGTGCCAGCAGCTTGGCGGGGAGGGGGAACAATGAGCAGTTCTTC.

This chain connects TRBV19 to TRBJ1-2, with 8 bases aligning to TRBD1. Germline V CDR1 and CDR2: LNHDA, SQIVND (reference sequence). After removal of 8 bases from V and 3 bases from J, the junction contained 5 bases not matched to a gene. This CDR3 region has 13 residues. The CDR3 nucleotides are TGTGCCAGTTGGGAGGACAGGGACTATGGCTACACCTTC. It encodes CASWEDRDYGYTF. Complete variable domain (other parts from reference TRBV19 and TRBJ1-2): DGGITQSPKYLFRKEGQNVTLSCEQNLNHDAMYWYRQDPGQGLRLIYYSQIVNDFQKGDIAEGYSVSREKKESFPLTVTSAQKNPTAFYLCASWEDRDYGYTFGSGTRLTVV.

The genes are TRBV9 and TRBJ2-1, with TRBD2 matching over 9 bases. This CDR3 has 15 amino acids. Trimming removed 2 bases from V and 5 bases from J; junction bases left unmatched: 5. CDR1 and CDR2 (germline): SGDLS, YYNGEE. The CDR3 reads CASSVSGRAHNEQFF. CDR3 nucleotides: TGTGCCAGCAGCGTTAGCGGGAGAGCCCACAATGAGCAGTTCTTC.

The gene calls are TRBV7-9 and TRBJ2-5; D may be TRBD1 (8 bases). Per the germline V gene, CDR1 is SEHNR and CDR2 is FQNEAQ (reference sequence). This CDR3 has 16 amino acids. The ends were cut back, 5 bases at V and 5 bases at J, with 21 bases in the middle. The CDR3 loop is CASSPSGQGGGETQYF. The CDR3 nucleotides read TGTGCCAGCAGCCCGTCCGGACAGGGAGGGGGGGAGACCCAGTACTTC.

The rearrangement uses TRBV29-1 and TRBJ2-7, with D possibly being TRBD1 (7 bases). V was pared by 4 bases and J by 7 bases, with 23 bases between. This CDR3 has 15 amino acids. The V gene's germline CDR1 is SQVTM and CDR2 ANQGSEA. The CDR3 nucleotides are TGCAGCGTTGGTCGATCCGGGACAGCCGCGGGGGAGCAGTACTTC. Residues: CSVGRSGTAAGEQYF.

This sequence joins TRBV7-8 and TRBJ2-7; 8 nucleotides agree with TRBD1. Trimming removed 5 bases from V and 12 bases from J; junction bases left unmatched: 15. This CDR3 contains 14 residues. CDR1 SGHVS and CDR2 FQNEAQ come from the germline V gene. The CDR3 protein is CASSRESRQGPGYF. Here the CDR3 DNA reads TGTGCCAGCAGCCGTGAAAGCCGACAGGGGCCGGGGTACTTC.

V usage is TRBV10-3 and J usage is TRBJ1-1, with D unclear. Germline CDR1 and CDR2: ENHRY and SYGVKD. The V end was cut by 9 bases, the J end by 7 bases, with 12 bases between. This CDR3 has 11 amino acids. Here the CDR3 DNA reads TGTGCCATTGCGGGGATCCGTGAAGCTTTCTTT. It yields the protein CAIAGIREAFF.

The chain employs TRBV15 and TRBJ2-7; D uncertain. The V end lost 0 bases, the J end lost 0 bases, and 9 bases lay between the germline ends. The CDR3 loop spans 15 amino acids. In germline, CDR1 is LNHNV, CDR2 YYDKDF (reference sequence). The CDR3 sequence: CATSRELGNSYEQYF. The CDR3 bases are TGTGCCACCAGCAGAGAACTGGGCAACTCCTACGAGCAGTACTTC.

The chain uses TRBV6-4 and TRBJ1-1, with D possibly being TRBD1 (5 bases). CDR1 and CDR2 from the germline V gene are MRHNA and SNTAGT. The germline V and J ends were trimmed by 10 bases and 1 base, with 13 bases remaining between them. This CDR3 is 13 amino acids long. The CDR3 reads CAKLGGENTEAFF. CDR3 nucleotide sequence: TGTGCCAAACTCGGGGGGGAGAACACTGAAGCTTTCTTT.

The gene calls are TRBV9 and TRBJ1-6, with D uncertain. V lost 5 bases, J lost 5 bases, and 8 bases lay in between. This CDR3 is built from 13 residues. Germline assignment: CDR1 SGDLS and CDR2 YYNGEE. The CDR3 DNA is TGTGCCAGCAGTACATCCCATAATTCACCCCTCCACTTT. It yields the protein CASSTSHNSPLHF.

The chain employs TRBV5-1 and TRBJ1-1; a possible D gene is TRBD1 (5 bases). This CDR3 region has 15 residues. Trimming pared 1 base from V and 4 bases from J, leaving 14 bases between. Germline values: CDR1 SGHRS, CDR2 YFSETQ. CDR3 region: CASSLSQGLSTEAFF. The CDR3 nucleotides read TGCGCCAGCAGCTTGAGCCAGGGTTTAAGCACTGAAGCTTTCTTT.

The rearrangement joins TRBV15 to TRBJ2-2; 7 nucleotides line up with TRBD1. Germline CDR1 and CDR2: LNHNV and YYDKDF (reference sequence). The CDR3 has 15 amino acids. V trimming: 3 bases; J trimming: 7 bases; junction bases outside the gene matches: 8. The DNA for the CDR3 is TGTGCCACCAGCAGTTCCGGGACAGCTGGCGGGGAGCTGTTTTTT. This codes for CATSSSGTAGGELFF.

The chain uses TRBV19 and TRBJ2-1; possibly TRBD2 for D (5 bases). Germline CDR1 is LNHDA and CDR2 is SQIVND (reference sequence). V was trimmed by 6 bases and J by 12 bases, leaving 15 bases between them. CDR3 length: 12 amino acids. The CDR3 sequence is CASSQEGRGQFF. For the CDR3, the DNA is TGTGCCAGTAGCCAAGAAGGTCGGGGGCAGTTCTTC.

This CDR3 reads CASSPGGFNYGYTF. CDR3 coding DNA: TGTGCCAGCAGCCCCGGGGGTTTTAACTATGGCTACACCTTC. V and J are TRBV7-2 and TRBJ1-2; D perhaps matches TRBD1 (5 bases). Germline values: CDR1 SGHTA, CDR2 FQGNSA. The V end was cut by 5 bases, the J end by 1 base, with 11 bases between. The CDR3 covers 14 residues. Full variable domain (outside the CDR3, taken from reference TRBV7-2 and TRBJ1-2): GAGVSQSPSNKVTEKGKDVELRCDPISGHTALYWYRQSLGQGLEFLIYFQGNSAPDKSGLPSDRFSAERTGGSVSTLTIQRTQQEDSAVYLCASSPGGFNYGYTFGSGTRLTVV.

This chain links TRBV29-1 with TRBJ1-2, with D unclear. Trimming shortened V by 3 bases and J by 4 bases, and 18 bases separated the two germline ends. Germline CDR1 and CDR2: SQVTM and ANQGSEA. There are 15 residues in the CDR3. The CDR3 spells CSVEPLGTLAYGYTF. The CDR3 DNA follows: TGCAGCGTTGAGCCTTTGGGCACCCTGGCCTATGGCTACACCTTC.

V gene TRBV30 combines with J gene TRBJ2-7, with D possibly being TRBD1 (6 bases). Germline loops: CDR1 GTSNPN, CDR2 SVGIG (reference sequence). CDR3 size: 18 residues. V gave up 0 bases and J gave up 3 bases, with 24 bases separating them. The CDR3 sequence: CAWSVRRGTTGTYYEQYF. CDR3 in DNA: TGTGCCTGGAGTGTAAGGAGAGGGACAACCGGGACCTACTACGAGCAGTACTTC.

The chain carries TRBV30 and TRBJ2-7; TRBD1 matches 11 bases. Germline loops: CDR1 GTSNPN, CDR2 SVGIG (reference sequence). CDR3 length: 13 residues. Trimming at V came to 7 bases and at J to 5 bases, leaving 7 bases not matched to a gene. The CDR3 loop reads CALRDRGKDEQYF. In DNA, the CDR3 is TGTGCCTTACGGGACAGGGGGAAAGACGAGCAGTACTTC.

V usage is TRBV2 and J usage is TRBJ1-2; TRBD1 matches 8 bases. The junction had 9 bases not matched to a gene; V was cut back by 7 bases and J by 2 bases. Germline CDR1 and CDR2: SNHLY and FYNNEI. The CDR3 is 15 residues long. The CDR3 coding sequence is TGTGCCAGCACCCCACAGGGGGGATGGAACTATGGCTACACCTTC. Residues: CASTPQGGWNYGYTF. Full variable domain (missing parts from reference TRBV2 and TRBJ1-2): EPEVTQTPSHQVTQMGQEVILRCVPISNHLYFYWYRQILGQKVEFLVSFYNNEISEKSEIFDDQFSVERPDGSNFTLKIRSTKLEDSAMYFCASTPQGGWNYGYTFGSGTRLTVV.

DNA of the CDR3: TGCGCCAGCAGCTTGGGTTGGACTAGGAGTTTTGGTACGAACACCGGGGAGCTGTTTTTT. Amino acid sequence: CASSLGWTRSFGTNTGELFF. The J gene is TRBJ2-2, the V gene TRBV5-1; TRBD2 aligns across 7 bases. The CDR3 extends over 20 amino acids. Germline lookup yields CDR1 SGHRS and CDR2 YFSETQ. V dropped 0 bases and J dropped 0; count of bases not matched to a gene: 14.

This CDR3 reads CASSLGSSGGRNEQFF. The CDR3 DNA sequence: TGTGCCAGCAGCTTAGGGTCTAGCGGGGGAAGGAATGAGCAGTTCTTC. The V call is TRBV7-2, the J call TRBJ2-1; TRBD2 matches 10 bases. From germline, CDR1 is SGHTA and CDR2 FQGNSA. V dropped 1 base and J dropped 7; count of bases not matched to a gene: 7. This CDR3 spans 16 amino acids.

The CDR3 here is CASSERQGNQPQHF. The CDR3, as DNA: TGTGCCAGCAGTGAAAGGCAGGGGAATCAGCCCCAGCATTTT. The chain has TRBV6-1 and TRBJ1-5; TRBD1 is a possible D gene (6 bases). This CDR3 is built from 14 residues. V was shortened by 2 bases and J by 4 bases, with 9 bases between the two germline ends. Germline V gene sequence: CDR1 MNHNS, CDR2 SASEGT.

This rearrangement joins TRBV10-3 to TRBJ1-2, with D perhaps matching TRBD1 (6 bases). This CDR3 has 13 residues. Per germline, CDR1 ENHRY and CDR2 SYGVKD. V was pared by 3 bases and J by 7 bases, with 12 bases between. The CDR3, as DNA: TGTGCCATCAGTGATTGGACAGTTGGTGGCTACACCTTC. It yields the protein CAISDWTVGGYTF.

V is TRBV19 and J is TRBJ1-1; the D is unclear. Germline-derived CDR1 and CDR2 are LNHDA and SQIVND (reference sequence). Trimming stripped 4 bases from V and 1 base from J, with 10 bases between. There are 14 residues in the CDR3. CDR3 nucleotide sequence: TGTGCCAGTAGTACCCAGGCCAAGAACACTGAAGCTTTCTTT. It codes for CASSTQAKNTEAFF.

The chain combines TRBV5-4 with TRBJ2-5; 8 bases map to TRBD1. CDR1 and CDR2 from the germline V gene are SGHNT and YYREEE (reference sequence). The CDR3 sequence is 15 residues long. V shed 5 bases, J shed 2 bases, and the junction held 8 bases outside the gene matches. CDR3 DNA: TGTGCCAGCAGTTCTCCCTGGACAGGGCAAGAGACCCAGTACTTC. This gives the protein CASSSPWTGQETQYF.

The gene calls are TRBV4-3 and TRBJ1-1; 7 bases align to TRBD1. V was clipped by 4 bases and J by 7 bases; unmatched bases: 6. Looked up from germline, CDR1 is LGHNA and CDR2 is YSLEER. This CDR3 comprises 13 residues. CDR3 amino acids: CASSPRTGREAFF. In nucleotides, the CDR3 is TGCGCCAGCAGCCCCAGGACAGGACGTGAAGCTTTCTTT.

Written as DNA, the CDR3 is TGTGCCAGCAGCCCCACCCCGGGACAAACGAACACCGGGGAGCTGTTTTTT. Amino acids: CASSPTPGQTNTGELFF. J is TRBJ2-2 and V is TRBV5-4; maybe TRBD1 (6 bases). From germline, CDR1 is SGHNT and CDR2 YYREEE (reference sequence). The CDR3 has 17 amino acids. Deletions cut 4 bases from V and 0 bases from J, with 16 bases between.